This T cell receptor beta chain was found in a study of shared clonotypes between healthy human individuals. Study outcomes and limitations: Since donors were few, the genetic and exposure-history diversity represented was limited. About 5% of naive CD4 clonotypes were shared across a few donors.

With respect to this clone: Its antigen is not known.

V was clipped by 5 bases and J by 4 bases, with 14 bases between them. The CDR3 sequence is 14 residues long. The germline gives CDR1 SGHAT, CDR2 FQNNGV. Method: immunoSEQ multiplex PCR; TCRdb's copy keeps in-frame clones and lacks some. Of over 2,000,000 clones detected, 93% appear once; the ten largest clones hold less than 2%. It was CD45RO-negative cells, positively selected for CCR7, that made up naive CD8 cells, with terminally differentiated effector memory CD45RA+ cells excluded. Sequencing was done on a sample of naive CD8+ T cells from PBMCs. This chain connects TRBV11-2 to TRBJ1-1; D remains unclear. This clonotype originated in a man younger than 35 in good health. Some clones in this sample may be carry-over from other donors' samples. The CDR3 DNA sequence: TGTGCCAGCAGCCCCCTGGCGTGGGGCACTGAAGCTTTCTTT. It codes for CASSPLAWGTEAFF.